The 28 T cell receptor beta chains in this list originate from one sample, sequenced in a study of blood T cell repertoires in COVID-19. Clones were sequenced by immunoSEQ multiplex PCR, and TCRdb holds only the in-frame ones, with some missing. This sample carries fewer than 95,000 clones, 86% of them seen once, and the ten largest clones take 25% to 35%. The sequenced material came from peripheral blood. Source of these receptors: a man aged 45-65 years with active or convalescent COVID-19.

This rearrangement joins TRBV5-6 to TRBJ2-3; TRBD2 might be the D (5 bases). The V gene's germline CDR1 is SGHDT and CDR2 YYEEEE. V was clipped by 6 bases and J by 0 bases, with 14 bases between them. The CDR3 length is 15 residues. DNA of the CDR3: TGTGCCAGCACCCGTCTGGACTTTAGCACAGATACGCAGTATTTT. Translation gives CASTRLDFSTDTQYF.

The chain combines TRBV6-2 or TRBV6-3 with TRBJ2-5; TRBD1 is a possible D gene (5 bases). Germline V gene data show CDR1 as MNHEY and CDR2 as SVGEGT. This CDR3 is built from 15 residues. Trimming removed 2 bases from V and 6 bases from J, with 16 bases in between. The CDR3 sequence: CASSYQGLDKKTQYF. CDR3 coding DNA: TGTGCCAGCAGTTACCAGGGATTGGATAAAAAGACCCAGTACTTC.

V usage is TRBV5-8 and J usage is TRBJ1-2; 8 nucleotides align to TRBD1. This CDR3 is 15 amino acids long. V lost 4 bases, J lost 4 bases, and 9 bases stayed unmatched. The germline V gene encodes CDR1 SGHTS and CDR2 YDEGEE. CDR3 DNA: TGTGCCAGCAGCCCGGACAGGGCTACCCTCTATGGCTACACCTTC. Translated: CASSPDRATLYGYTF. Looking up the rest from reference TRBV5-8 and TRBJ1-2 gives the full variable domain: EAGVTQSPTHLIKTRGQQATLRCSPISGHTSVYWYQQALGLGLQFLLWYDEGEERNRGNFPPRFSGRQFPNYSSELNVNALELEDSALYLCASSPDRATLYGYTFGSGTRLTVV.

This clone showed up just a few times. CDR3 coding DNA: TGTGCCAGCAGTTCCGTCAGGGATTCACCCCTCCACTTT. This codes for CASSSVRDSPLHF. This chain connects TRBV12-3 or TRBV12-4 to TRBJ1-6; tentatively, D is TRBD1 (5 bases). Trimming removed 4 bases from V and 8 bases from J, with 9 bases in between. This CDR3 contains 13 residues.

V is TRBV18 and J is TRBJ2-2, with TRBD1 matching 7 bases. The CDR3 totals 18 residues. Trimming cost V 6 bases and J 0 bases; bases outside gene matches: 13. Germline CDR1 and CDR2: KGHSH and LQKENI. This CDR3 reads CASSRTGQSFANTGELFF. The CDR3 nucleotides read TGTGCCAGCTCGAGGACAGGACAGTCGTTCGCGAACACCGGGGAGCTGTTTTTT.

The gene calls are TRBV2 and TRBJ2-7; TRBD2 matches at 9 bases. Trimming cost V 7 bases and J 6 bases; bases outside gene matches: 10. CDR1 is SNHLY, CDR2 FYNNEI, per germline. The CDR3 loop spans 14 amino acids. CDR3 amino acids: CASKSGRTVGEQYF. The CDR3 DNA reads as TGTGCCAGCAAGAGCGGGAGGACTGTAGGCGAGCAGTACTTC. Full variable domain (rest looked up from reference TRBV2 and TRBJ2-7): EPEVTQTPSHQVTQMGQEVILRCVPISNHLYFYWYRQILGQKVEFLVSFYNNEISEKSEIFDDQFSVERPDGSNFTLKIRSTKLEDSAMYFCASKSGRTVGEQYFGPGTRLTVT.

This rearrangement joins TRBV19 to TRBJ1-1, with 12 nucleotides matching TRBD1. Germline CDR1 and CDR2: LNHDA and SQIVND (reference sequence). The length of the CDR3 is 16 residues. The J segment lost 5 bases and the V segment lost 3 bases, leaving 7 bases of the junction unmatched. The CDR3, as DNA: TGTGCCAGTAGTATCCGGGACAGGGGGCCAGGGACTGAAGCTTTCTTT. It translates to CASSIRDRGPGTEAFF.

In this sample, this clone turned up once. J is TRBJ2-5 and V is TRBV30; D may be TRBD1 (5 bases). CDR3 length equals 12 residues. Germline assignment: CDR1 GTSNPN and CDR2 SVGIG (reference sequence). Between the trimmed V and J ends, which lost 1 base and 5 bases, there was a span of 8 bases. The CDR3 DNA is TGTGCCTGGAGTGAGGGGTGGGAGACCCAGTACTTC. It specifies CAWSEGWETQYF.

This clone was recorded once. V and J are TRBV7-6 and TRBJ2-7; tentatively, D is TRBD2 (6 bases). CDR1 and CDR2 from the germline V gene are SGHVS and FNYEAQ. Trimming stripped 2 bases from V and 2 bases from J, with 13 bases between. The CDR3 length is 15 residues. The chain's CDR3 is CASSLWPGGTYEQYF. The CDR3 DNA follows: TGTGCCAGCAGCTTATGGCCTGGCGGGACCTACGAGCAGTACTTC.

As DNA, the CDR3 is TGCAGTGCTAGTTGGGCGAGGGGGCTTGCTTTCTTT. It encodes CSASWARGLAFF. The chain carries TRBV20-1 and TRBJ1-1; TRBD1 aligns across 7 bases. Germline CDR1 and CDR2: DFQATT and SNEGSKA (reference sequence). This CDR3 is 12 amino acids long. V lost 3 bases and J lost 11; bases outside the gene matches: 9.

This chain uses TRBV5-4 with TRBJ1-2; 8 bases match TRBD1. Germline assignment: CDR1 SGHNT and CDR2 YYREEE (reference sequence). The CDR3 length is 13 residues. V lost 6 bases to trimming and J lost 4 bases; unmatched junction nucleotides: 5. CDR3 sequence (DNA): TGTGCCAGCACTCCGGGACAGGCCTATGGCTACACCTTC. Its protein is CASTPGQAYGYTF.

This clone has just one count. The CDR3 protein is CASRTSGGSLTKNIQYF. The CDR3 region has the DNA TGTGCCAGCCGAACCTCGGGAGGGTCCCTGACCAAAAACATTCAGTACTTC. The V call is TRBV2, the J call TRBJ2-4; 8 bases are a match to TRBD2. The junction had 14 bases not matched to a gene; V was cut back by 8 bases and J by 2 bases. CDR3 length: 17 residues. Germline CDR1 SNHLY, CDR2 FYNNEI.

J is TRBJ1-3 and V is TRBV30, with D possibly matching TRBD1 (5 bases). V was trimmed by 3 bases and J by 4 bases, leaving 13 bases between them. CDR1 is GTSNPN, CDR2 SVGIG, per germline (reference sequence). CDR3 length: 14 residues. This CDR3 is CAWRTQAGGNTIYF. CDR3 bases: TGTGCCTGGAGGACCCAGGCAGGGGGAAACACCATATATTTT. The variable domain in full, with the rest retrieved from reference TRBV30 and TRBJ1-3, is SQTIHQWPATLVQPVGSPLSLECTVEGTSNPNLYWYRQAAGRGLQLLFYSVGIGQISSEVPQNLSASRPQDRQFILSSKKLLLSDSGFYLCAWRTQAGGNTIYFGEGSWLTVV.

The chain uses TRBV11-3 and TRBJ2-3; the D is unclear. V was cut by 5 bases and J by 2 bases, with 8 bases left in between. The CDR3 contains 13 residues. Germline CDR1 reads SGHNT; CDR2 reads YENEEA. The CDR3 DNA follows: TGTGCCAGCAGCCCTACCACCACAGATACGCAGTATTTT. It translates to CASSPTTTDTQYF. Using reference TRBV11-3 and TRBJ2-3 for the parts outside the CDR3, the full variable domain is EAGVVQSPRYKIIEKKQPVAFWCNPISGHNTLYWYLQNLGQGPELLIRYENEEAVDDSQLPKDRFSAERLKGVDSTLKIQPAELGDSAVYLCASSPTTTDTQYFGPGTRLTVL.

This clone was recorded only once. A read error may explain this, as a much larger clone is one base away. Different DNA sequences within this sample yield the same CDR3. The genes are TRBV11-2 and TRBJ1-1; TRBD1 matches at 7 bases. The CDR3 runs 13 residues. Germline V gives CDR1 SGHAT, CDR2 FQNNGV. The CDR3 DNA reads TGTGCCAGCAGCCTAGACAGGGACACTGAAGCTTTCTTT. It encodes CASSLDRDTEAFF.

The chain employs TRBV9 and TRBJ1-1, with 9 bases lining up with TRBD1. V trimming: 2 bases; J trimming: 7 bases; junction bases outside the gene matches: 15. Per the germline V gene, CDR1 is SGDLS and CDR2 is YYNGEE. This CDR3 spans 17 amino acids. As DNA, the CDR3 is TGTGCCAGCAGCGTTAGAAAGGATACCGGGACAGGGAGTGAAGCTTTCTTT. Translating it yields CASSVRKDTGTGSEAFF.

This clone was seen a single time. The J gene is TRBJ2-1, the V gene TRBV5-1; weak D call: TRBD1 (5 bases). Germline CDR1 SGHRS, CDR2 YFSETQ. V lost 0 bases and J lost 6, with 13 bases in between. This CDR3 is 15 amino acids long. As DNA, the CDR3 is TGCGCCAGCAGCTTGGTGGACACTTTCCGCAATGAGCAGTTCTTC. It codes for CASSLVDTFRNEQFF.

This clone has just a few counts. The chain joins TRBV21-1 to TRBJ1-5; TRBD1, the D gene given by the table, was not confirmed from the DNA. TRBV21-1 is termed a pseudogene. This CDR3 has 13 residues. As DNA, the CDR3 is TGTGCCAGTCCCCCAGGGAACAATCAGCCCCAGCATTTT. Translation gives CASPPGNNQPQHF.

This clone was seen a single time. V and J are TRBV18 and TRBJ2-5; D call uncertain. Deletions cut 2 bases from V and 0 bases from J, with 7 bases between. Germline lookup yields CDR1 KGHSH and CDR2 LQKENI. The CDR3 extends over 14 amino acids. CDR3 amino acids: CASSPSPNQETQYF. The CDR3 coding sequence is TGTGCCAGCTCACCAAGCCCCAACCAAGAGACCCAGTACTTC.

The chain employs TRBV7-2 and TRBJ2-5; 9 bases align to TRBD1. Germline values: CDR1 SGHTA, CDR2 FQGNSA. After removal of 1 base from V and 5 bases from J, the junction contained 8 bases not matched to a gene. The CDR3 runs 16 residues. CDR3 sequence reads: CASSLVTGGLGETQYF. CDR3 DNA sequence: TGTGCCAGCAGCTTAGTCACAGGGGGCCTTGGGGAGACCCAGTACTTC.

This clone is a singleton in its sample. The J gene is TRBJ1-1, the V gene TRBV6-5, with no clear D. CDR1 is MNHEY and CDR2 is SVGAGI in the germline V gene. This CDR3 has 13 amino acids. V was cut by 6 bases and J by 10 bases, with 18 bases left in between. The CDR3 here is CASSLAVKGLAFF. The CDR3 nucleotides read TGTGCCAGCAGCCTAGCCGTTAAGGGCCTAGCTTTCTTT.

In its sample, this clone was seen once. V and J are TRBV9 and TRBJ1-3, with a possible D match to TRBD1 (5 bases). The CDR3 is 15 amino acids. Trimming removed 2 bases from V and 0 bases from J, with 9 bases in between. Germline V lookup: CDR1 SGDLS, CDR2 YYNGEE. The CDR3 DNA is TGTGCCAGCAGCGTCACAGGAGACTCTGGAAACACCATATATTTT. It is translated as CASSVTGDSGNTIYF.

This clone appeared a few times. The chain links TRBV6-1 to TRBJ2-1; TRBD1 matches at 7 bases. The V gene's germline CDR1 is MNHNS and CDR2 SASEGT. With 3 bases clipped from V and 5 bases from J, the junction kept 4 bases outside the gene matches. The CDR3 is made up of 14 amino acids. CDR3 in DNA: TGTGCCAGCAGTGAGGGACAGTCTAACAATGAGCAGTTCTTC. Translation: CASSEGQSNNEQFF.

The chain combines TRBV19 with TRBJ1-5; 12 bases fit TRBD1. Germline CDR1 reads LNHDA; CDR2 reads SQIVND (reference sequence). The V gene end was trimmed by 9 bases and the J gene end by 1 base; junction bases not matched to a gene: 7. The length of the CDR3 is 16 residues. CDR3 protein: CASEGQGAGSNQPQHF. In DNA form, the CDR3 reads TGTGCCAGCGAGGGACAGGGGGCTGGGAGCAATCAGCCCCAGCATTTT.

The CDR3 spells CASSPETWNYGYTF. The CDR3 coding sequence is TGCGCCAGCAGCCCAGAAACTTGGAACTATGGCTACACCTTC. The chain recombines TRBV4-1 with TRBJ1-2; D is uncertain. Trimming took off 4 bases at V and 2 bases at J, with 11 bases between the two ends. The germline gives CDR1 MGHRA, CDR2 YSYEKL. The CDR3 extends over 14 amino acids.

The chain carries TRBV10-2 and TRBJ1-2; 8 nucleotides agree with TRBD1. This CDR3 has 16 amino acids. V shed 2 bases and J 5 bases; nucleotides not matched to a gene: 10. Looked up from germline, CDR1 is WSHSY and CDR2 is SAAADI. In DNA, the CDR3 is TGCGCCAGCAGTGAGGAGATCGGGACAGGACCATATGGCTACACCTTC. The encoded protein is CASSEEIGTGPYGYTF.

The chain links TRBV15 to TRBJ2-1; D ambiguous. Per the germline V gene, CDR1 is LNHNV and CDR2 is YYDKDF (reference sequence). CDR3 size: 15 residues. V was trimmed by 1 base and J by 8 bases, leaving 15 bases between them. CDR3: CATSRGNGFRDEQFF. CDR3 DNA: TGTGCCACCAGCAGAGGTAACGGTTTTCGGGATGAGCAGTTCTTC.

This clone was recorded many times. CDR3 region: CSATTGLTEAFF. CDR3 nucleotide sequence: TGCAGCGCTACGACAGGGTTGACTGAAGCTTTCTTT. This chain links TRBV29-1 with TRBJ1-1, with 7 bases aligning to TRBD1. V lost 7 bases, J lost 5 bases, and 7 bases stayed unmatched. Germline CDR1 is SQVTM and CDR2 is ANQGSEA. This CDR3 has 12 amino acids.